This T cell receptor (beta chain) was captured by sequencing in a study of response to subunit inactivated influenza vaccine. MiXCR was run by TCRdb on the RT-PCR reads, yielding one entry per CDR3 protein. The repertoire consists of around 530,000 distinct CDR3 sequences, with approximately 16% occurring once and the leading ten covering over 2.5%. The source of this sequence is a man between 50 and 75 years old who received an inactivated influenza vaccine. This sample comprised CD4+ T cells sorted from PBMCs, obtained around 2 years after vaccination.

CDR3 coding DNA: TGTGCCAGCAGTTTCGGGGGGATAGGAGCTTTCTTT. This codes for CASSFGGIGAFF. The V call is TRBV12-3 or TRBV12-4, the J call TRBJ1-1; D might be TRBD1 (5 bases). Deletions cut 3 bases from V and 10 bases from J, with 12 bases between. This CDR3 region has 12 residues.